Listed below are T cell receptor beta chains from one sample, sequenced in a study of cytomegalovirus exposure and HLA in healthy donors. Sequencing was performed with immunoSEQ multiplex PCR; in TCRdb, only in-frame clones are kept and a portion is missing. The sample lists around 100,000 clones; about 70% were seen once. The sequencing sample was made of PBMCs. These receptor sequences come from a woman aged 35 to 49 in good health and CMV-seronegative. Each CDR3 is given with its conserved first and last residue. D genes are given only for firm matches. Not every row has a clone size; where given, it reads once, few, many or a size class.

.	TRBJ2-1	.	TRBV28	TGTGCCAGCAGTTTACTTTCTTGGGGGGCGGGACAGACCAATGAGCAGTTCTTC	CASSLLSWGAGQTNEQFF
.	TRBJ2-1	TRBD2	TRBV15	TGTGCCACCAGCAGCGGGACTAGCGGGAGGACTGAGCAGTTCTTC	CATSSGTSGRTEQFF
.	TRBJ2-1	TRBD2	TRBV6-1	TGTGCCAGCAGTGAAATTAGCGGGGAGCAGTTCTTC	CASSEISGEQFF
.	TRBJ2-4	.	TRBV5-5	TGTGCCAGCAGCTTGGATCCAGGGGGGGCCAAAAACATTCAGTACTTC	CASSLDPGGAKNIQYF
.	TRBJ2-5	.	TRBV30	TGTGCCTTGAGCCAGGCGAACCAAGAGACCCAGTACTTC	CALSQANQETQYF
.	TRBJ2-7	TRBD1	TRBV7-7	TGTGCTAGCAGCCCCGACAGGGCTAACGAGCAGTACTTC	CASSPDRANEQYF
.	TRBJ1-4	.	TRBV7-9	TGTGCCAGCAGCTTCCCCTGGCGGGATACTGAAAAACTGTTTTTT	CASSFPWRDTEKLFF
.	TRBJ2-7	TRBD2	TRBV9	TGTGCCAGCAGCGTAGGGTGGACTAGCGGCTCCTACGAGCAGTACTTC	CASSVGWTSGSYEQYF
.	TRBJ2-3	TRBD2	TRBV29-1	TGCAGCCTCTGGGAGGGTAGCACAGATACGCAGTATTTT	CSLWEGSTDTQYF
once	TRBJ1-1	TRBD1	TRBV6-5	TGTGCCAGCAGTTACACACAGGGGACTGAAGCTTTCTTT	CASSYTQGTEAFF
.	TRBJ2-1	TRBD2	TRBV7-9	TGTGCCAGCAGCACCGGGACTAGCGGGGCGGGGGAGCAGTTCTTC	CASSTGTSGAGEQFF